This TCR beta chain stems from a study of neurological immune-mediated disorders. This clonotype was recorded at least ten times. Each CDR3 protein gets one entry after TCRdb re-called the 5' RACE reads with MiXCR. The sample has about 120,000 distinct CDR3 sequences, roughly 3.2% seen once; the top ten hold 1% to 1.5%. V shed 1 base and J shed 6 bases, with 13 bases lying between them. Germline assignment: CDR1 SGHNT and CDR2 YYREEE (reference sequence). The CDR3 consists of 14 residues. Sequenced sample: PBMCs. This chain links TRBV5-4 with TRBJ1-2; the D gene is possibly TRBD1 (6 bases). The sequence was collected from a woman aged 25 to 39 with multiple sclerosis. The CDR3 loop is CASSLPNRVDGYTF. The CDR3, as DNA: TGTGCCAGCAGCTTGCCTAACAGGGTGGATGGCTACACCTTC.